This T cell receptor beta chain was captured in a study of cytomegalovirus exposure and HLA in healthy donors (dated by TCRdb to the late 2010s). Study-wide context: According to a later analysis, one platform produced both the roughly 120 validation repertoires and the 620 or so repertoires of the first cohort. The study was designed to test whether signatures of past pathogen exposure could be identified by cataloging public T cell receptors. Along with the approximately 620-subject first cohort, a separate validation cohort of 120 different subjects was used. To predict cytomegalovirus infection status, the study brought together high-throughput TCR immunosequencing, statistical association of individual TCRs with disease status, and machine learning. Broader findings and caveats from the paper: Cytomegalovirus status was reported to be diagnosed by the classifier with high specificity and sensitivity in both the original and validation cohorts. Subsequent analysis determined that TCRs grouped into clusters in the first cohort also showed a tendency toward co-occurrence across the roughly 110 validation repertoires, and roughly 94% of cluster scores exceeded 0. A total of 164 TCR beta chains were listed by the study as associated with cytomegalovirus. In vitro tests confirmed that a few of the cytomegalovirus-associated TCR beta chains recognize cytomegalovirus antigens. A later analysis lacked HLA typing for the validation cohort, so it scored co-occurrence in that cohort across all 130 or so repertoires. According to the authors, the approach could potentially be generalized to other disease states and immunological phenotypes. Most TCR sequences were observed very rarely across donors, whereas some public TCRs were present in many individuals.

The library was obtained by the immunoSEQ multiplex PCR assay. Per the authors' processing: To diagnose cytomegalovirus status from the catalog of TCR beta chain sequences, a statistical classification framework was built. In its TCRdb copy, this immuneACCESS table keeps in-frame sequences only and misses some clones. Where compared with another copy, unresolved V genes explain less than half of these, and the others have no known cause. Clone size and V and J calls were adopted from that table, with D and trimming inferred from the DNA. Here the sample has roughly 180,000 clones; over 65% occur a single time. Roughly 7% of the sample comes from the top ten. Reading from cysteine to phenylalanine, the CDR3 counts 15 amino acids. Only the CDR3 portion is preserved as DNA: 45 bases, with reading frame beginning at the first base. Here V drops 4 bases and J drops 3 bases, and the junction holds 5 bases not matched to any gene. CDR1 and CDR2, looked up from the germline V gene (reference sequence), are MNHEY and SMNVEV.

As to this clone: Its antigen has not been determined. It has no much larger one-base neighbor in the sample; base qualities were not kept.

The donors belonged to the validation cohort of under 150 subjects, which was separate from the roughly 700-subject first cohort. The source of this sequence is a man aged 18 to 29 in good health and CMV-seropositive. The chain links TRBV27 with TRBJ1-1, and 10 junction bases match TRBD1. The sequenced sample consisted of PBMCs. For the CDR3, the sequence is CASSWRQGADTEAFF. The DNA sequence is TGTGCCAGCAGTTGGCGACAGGGGGCGGACACTGAAGCTTTCTTT.